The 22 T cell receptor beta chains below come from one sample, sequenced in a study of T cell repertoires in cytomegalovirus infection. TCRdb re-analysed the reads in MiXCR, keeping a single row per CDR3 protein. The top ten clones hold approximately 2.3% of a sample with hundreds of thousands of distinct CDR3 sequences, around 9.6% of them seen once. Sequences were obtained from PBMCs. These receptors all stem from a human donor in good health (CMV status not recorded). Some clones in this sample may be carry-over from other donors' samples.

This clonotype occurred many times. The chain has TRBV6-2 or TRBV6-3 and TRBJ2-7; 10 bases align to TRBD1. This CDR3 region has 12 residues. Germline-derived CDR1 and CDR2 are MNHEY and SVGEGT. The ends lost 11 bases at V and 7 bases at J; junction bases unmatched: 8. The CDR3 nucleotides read TGTGCCTCCCAGGGGGACAGGGGTGAGCAGTACGTC. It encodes CASQGDRGEQYV.

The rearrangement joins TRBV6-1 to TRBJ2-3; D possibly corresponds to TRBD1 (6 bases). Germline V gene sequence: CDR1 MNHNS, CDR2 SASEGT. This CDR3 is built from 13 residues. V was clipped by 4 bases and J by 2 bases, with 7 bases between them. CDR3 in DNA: TGTGCCAGCAGTGGGACAGCCACAGATACGCAGTATTTT. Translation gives CASSGTATDTQYF.

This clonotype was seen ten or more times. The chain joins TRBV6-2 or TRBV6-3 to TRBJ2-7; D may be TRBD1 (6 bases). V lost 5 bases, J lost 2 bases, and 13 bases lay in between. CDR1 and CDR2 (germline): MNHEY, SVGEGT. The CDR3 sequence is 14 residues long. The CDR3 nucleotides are TGTGCCAGCAGTCGTCAACAGGGTCCCTACGAGCAGTACTTC. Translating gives CASSRQQGPYEQYF.

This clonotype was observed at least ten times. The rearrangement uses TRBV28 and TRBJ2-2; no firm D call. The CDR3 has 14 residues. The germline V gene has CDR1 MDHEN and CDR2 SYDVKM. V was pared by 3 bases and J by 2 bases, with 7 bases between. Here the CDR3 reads CASSFDGNTGELFF. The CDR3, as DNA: TGTGCCAGCAGTTTCGACGGAAACACCGGGGAGCTGTTTTTT.

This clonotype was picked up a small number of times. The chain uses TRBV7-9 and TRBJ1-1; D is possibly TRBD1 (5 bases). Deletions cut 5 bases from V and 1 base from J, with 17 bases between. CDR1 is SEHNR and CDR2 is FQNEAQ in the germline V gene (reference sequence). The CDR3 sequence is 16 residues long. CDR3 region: CASSPGPGRANTEAFF. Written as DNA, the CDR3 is TGTGCCAGCAGCCCAGGGCCAGGACGGGCGAACACTGAAGCTTTCTTT.

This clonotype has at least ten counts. CDR3 nucleotide sequence: TGCGCCAGCAGCCAAGAACCCCCTCGCGGGGGACACAATGAGCAGTTCTTC. This codes for CASSQEPPRGGHNEQFF. This sequence joins TRBV4-1 and TRBJ2-1; 7 bases agree with TRBD2. V shed 0 bases, J shed 5 bases, and the junction held 10 bases outside the gene matches. Germline lookup yields CDR1 MGHRA and CDR2 YSYEKL. This CDR3 contains 17 residues.

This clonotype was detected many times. CDR3 loop: CASSLDSNYGYTF. The CDR3 nucleotides read TGTGCCAGCAGCTTAGACAGTAACTATGGCTACACCTTC. The rearrangement joins TRBV28 to TRBJ1-2; a possible D gene is TRBD1 (5 bases). This CDR3 comprises 13 residues. V shed 6 bases and J shed 1 base, with 9 bases lying between them. Germline V CDR1 and CDR2: MDHEN, SYDVKM.

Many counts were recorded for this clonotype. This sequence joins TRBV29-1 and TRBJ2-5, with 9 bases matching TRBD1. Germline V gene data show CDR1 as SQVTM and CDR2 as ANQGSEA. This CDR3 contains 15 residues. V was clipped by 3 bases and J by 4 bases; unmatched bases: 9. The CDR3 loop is CSVDPWGQGRETQYF. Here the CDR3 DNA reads TGCAGCGTTGACCCCTGGGGACAGGGTCGAGAGACCCAGTACTTC.

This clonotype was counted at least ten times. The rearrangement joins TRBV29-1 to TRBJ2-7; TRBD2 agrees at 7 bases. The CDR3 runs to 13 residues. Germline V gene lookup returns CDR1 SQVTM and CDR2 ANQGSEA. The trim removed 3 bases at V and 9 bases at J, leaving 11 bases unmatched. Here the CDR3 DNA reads TGCAGCGTTGAGGCTAGCGGAAACCGGGGGCAGTACTTC. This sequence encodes CSVEASGNRGQYF.

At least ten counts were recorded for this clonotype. The CDR3 DNA reads TGTGCCAGCAGTCACGGTTATGGCTACACCTTC. This codes for CASSHGYGYTF. The gene calls are TRBV6-2 or TRBV6-3 and TRBJ1-2; D is uncertain. This CDR3 contains 11 residues. From germline, CDR1 is MNHEY and CDR2 SVGEGT. Trimming took 5 bases from V and 5 from J, leaving 6 bases between them.

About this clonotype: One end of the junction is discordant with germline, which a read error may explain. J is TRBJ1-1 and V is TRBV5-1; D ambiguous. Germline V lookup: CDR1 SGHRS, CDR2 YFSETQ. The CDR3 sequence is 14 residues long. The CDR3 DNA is TGCGCCAGCAGCTTCGGGCACCTGAACGCTGAAGCTTTCTTT. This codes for CASSFGHLNAEAFF.

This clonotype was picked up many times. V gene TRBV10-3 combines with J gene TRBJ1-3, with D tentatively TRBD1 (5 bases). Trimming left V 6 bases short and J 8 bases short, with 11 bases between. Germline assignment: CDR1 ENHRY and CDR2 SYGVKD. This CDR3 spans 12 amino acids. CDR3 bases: TGTGCCATCAGGACAGTCAGCGACACCATATATTTT. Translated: CAIRTVSDTIYF.

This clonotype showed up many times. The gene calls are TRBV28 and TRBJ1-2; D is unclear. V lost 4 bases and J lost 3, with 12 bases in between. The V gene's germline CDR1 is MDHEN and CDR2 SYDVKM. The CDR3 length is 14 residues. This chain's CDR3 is CASSSWERDYGYTF. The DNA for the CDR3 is TGTGCCAGCAGTTCCTGGGAGAGGGACTATGGCTACACCTTC.

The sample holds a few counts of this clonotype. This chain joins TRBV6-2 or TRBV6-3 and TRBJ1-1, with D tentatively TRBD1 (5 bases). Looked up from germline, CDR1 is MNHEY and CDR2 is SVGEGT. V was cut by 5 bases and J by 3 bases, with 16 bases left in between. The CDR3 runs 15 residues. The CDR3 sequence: CASSPRVGTYTEAFF. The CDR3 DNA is TGTGCCAGCAGTCCCAGGGTTGGCACCTACACTGAAGCTTTCTTT.

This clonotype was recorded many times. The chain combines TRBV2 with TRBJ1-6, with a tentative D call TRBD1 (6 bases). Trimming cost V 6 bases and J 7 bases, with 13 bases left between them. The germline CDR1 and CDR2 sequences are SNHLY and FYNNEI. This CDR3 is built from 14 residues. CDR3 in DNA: TGTGCCAGCAGGACCGGGACATCCAATTCACCCCTCCACTTT. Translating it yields CASRTGTSNSPLHF.

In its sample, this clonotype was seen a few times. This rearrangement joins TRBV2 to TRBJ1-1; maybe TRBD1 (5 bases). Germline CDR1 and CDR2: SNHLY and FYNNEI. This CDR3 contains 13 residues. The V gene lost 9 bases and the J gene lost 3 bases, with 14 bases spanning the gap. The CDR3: CARAAGTHTEAFF. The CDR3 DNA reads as TGTGCCAGGGCGGCAGGGACCCACACTGAAGCTTTCTTT.

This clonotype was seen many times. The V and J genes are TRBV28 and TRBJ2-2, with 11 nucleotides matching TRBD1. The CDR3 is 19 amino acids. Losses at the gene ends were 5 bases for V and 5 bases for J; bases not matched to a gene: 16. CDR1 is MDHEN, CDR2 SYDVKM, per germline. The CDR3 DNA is TGTGCCAGCAGTAAGGAGAAACCCGGGACAGGGGGAAGGACCGGGGAGCTGTTTTTT. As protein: CASSKEKPGTGGRTGELFF.

CDR3 sequence (DNA): TGTGCCAGCAGCCAAGTTGGTAGTGAAGCTTTCTTT. This encodes CASSQVGSEAFF. The chain couples TRBV3-1 to TRBJ1-1, with unresolved D. The germline CDR1 and CDR2 sequences are LGHDT and YNNKEL (reference sequence). V lost 1 base, J lost 7 bases, and 7 bases lay in between. The CDR3 contains 12 residues.

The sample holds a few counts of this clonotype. CDR3 loop: CASSQESNSHNYGYTF. CDR3 sequence (DNA): TGTGCCAGCAGCCAAGAGAGTAACAGCCACAACTATGGCTACACCTTC. V and J are TRBV3-1 and TRBJ1-2; D is undetermined. Germline V gene lookup returns CDR1 LGHDT and CDR2 YNNKEL (reference sequence). Trimming left V 0 bases short and J 2 bases short, with 13 bases between. This CDR3 spans 16 amino acids.

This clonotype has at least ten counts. The CDR3 nucleotides read TGTGCCAGCAGTTACTCACCAGGGGGGAGTGGCTACACCTTC. Amino acids: CASSYSPGGSGYTF. J is TRBJ1-2 and V is TRBV6-5; TRBD1 matches 7 bases. Germline CDR1 MNHEY, CDR2 SVGAGI. Trimming removed 0 bases from V and 7 bases from J; junction bases left unmatched: 5. The CDR3 sequence is 14 residues long.

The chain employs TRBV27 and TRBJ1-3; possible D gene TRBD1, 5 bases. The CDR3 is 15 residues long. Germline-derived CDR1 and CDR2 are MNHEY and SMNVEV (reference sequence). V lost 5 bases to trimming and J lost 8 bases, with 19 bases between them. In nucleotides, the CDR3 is TGTGCCAGCAGTAACCTCGGGGCCCGCAGAGACACCATATATTTT. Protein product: CASSNLGARRDTIYF.

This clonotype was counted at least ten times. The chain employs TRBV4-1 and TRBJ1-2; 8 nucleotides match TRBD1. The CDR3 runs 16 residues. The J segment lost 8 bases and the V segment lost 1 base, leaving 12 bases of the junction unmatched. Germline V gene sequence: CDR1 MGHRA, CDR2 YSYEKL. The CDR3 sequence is CASSQVRQGTLLGYTF. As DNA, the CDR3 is TGCGCCAGCAGCCAAGTCCGACAGGGGACGTTGCTGGGCTACACCTTC.